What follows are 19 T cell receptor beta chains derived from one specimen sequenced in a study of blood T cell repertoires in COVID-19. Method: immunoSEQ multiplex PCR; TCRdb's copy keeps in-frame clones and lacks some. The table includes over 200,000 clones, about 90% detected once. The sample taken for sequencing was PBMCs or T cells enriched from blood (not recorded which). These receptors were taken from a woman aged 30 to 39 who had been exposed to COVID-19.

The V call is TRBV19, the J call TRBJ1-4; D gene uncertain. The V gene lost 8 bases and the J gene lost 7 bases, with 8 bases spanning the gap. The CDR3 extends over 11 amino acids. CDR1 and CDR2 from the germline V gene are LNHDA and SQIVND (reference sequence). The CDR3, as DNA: TGTGCCAGTGGCCATTTTGAAAAACTGTTTTTT. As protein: CASGHFEKLFF.

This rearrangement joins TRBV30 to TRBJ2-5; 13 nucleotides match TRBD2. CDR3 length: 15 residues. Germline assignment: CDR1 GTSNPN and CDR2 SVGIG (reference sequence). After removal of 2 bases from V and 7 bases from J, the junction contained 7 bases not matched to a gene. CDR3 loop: CAWSPGRLAGGTQYF. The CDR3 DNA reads TGTGCCTGGAGTCCGGGCCGACTAGCGGGAGGGACCCAGTACTTC.

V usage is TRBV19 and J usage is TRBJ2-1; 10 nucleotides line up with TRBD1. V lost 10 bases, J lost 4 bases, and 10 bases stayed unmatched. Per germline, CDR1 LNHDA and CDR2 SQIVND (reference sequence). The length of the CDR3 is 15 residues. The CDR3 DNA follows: TGTGCCACCCACCGCGGGACAGGGGTTTACAATGAGCAGTTCTTC. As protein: CATHRGTGVYNEQFF.

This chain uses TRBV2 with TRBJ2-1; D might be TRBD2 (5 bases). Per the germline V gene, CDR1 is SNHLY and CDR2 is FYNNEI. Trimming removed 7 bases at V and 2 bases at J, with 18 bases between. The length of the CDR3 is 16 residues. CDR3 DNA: TGTGCCAGCACGGAACGGGGTCGTCGGGCCTACAATGAGCAGTTCTTC. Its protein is CASTERGRRAYNEQFF.

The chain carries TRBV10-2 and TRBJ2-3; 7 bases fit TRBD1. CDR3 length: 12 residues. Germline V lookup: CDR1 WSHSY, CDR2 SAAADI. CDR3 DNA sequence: TGCGCGACCGAGGGGGCCCGGGATACGCAGTATTTT. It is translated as CATEGARDTQYF.

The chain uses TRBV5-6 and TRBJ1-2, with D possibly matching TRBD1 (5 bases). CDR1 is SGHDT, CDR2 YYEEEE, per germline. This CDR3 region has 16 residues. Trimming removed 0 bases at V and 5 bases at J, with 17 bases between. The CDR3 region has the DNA TGTGCCAGCAGCTTGGCCGTGACAGTACTAATTTATGGCTACACCTTC. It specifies CASSLAVTVLIYGYTF.

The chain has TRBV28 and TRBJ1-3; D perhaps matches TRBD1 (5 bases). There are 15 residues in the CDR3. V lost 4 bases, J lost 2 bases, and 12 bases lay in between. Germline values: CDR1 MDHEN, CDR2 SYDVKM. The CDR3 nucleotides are TGTGCCAGCAGTTCCGAACCAGGGACTGGAAACACCATATATTTT. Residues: CASSSEPGTGNTIYF.

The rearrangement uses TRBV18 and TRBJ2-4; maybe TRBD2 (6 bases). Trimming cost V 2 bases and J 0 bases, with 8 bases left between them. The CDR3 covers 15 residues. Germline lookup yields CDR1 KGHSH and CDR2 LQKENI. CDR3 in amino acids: CASSPAGLAKNIQYF. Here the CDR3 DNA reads TGTGCCAGCTCACCAGCGGGGTTAGCCAAAAACATTCAGTACTTC.

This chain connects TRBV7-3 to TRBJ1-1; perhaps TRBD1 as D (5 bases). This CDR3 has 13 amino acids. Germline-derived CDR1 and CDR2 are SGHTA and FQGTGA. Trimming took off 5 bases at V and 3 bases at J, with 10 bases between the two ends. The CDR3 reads CASSQGAYTEAFF. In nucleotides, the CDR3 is TGTGCCAGCAGCCAAGGGGCCTACACTGAAGCTTTCTTT.

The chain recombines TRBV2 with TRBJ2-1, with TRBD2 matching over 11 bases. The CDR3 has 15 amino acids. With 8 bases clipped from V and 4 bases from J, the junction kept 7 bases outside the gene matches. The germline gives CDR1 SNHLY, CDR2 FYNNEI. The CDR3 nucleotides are TGTGCCAGCTCTCGACTAGCGGGAAGGTACAATGAGCAGTTCTTC. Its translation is CASSRLAGRYNEQFF.

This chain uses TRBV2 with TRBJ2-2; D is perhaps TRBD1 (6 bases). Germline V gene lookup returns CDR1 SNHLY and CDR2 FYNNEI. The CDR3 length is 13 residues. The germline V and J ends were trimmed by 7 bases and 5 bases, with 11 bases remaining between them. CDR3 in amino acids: CASKGVETGELFF. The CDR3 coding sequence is TGTGCCAGCAAGGGGGTAGAGACCGGGGAGCTGTTTTTT.

CDR3 DNA sequence: TGTGCCACCAGTGATTCGCCGGGACGGGGGTTTTCCTACAATGAGCAGTTCTTC. Protein product: CATSDSPGRGFSYNEQFF. V usage is TRBV24-1 and J usage is TRBJ2-1; weak D call: TRBD2 (6 bases). Trimming took 2 bases from V and 1 from J, leaving 17 bases between them. CDR3 length equals 18 residues. CDR1 is KGHDR and CDR2 is SFDVKD in the germline V gene.

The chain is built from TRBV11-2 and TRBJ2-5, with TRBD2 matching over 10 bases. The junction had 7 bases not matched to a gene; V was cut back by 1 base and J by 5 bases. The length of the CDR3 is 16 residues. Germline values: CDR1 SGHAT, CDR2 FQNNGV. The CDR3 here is CASSLGTGLALETQYF. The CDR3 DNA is TGTGCCAGCAGCTTAGGTACGGGACTAGCGTTGGAGACCCAGTACTTC. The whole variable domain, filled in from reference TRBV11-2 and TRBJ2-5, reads EAGVAQSPRYKIIEKRQSVAFWCNPISGHATLYWYQQILGQGPKLLIQFQNNGVVDDSQLPKDRFSAERLKGVDSTLKIQPAKLEDSAVYLCASSLGTGLALETQYFGPGTRLLVL.

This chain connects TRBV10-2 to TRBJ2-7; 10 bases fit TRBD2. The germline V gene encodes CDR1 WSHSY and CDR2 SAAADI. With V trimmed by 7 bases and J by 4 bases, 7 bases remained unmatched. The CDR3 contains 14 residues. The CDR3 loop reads CASNAAGGRYEQYF. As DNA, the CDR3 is TGCGCCAGCAACGCAGCGGGAGGGCGATACGAGCAGTACTTC.

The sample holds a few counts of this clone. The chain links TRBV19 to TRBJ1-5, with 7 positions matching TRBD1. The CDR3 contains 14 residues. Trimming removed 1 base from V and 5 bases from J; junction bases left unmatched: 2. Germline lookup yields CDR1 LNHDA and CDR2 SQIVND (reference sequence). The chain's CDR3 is CASSIGTGDQPQHF. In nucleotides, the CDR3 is TGTGCCAGTAGTATAGGGACAGGAGATCAGCCCCAGCATTTT.

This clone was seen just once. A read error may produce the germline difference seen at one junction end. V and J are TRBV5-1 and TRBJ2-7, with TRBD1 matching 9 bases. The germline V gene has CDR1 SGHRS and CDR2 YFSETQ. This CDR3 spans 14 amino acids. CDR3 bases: TGCGCCAGCAGCGCCGGGACAGGGTCCTTCGAGCAGTACTTC. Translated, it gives CASSAGTGSFEQYF.

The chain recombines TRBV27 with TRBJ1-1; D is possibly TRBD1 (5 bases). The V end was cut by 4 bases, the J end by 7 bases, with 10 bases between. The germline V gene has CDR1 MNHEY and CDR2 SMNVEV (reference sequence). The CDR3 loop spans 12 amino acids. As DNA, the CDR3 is TGTGCCAGCAGTTCCTGGGGGGTTGAAGCTTTCTTT. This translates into CASSSWGVEAFF.

CDR3 coding DNA: TGTGCCAGCAGTGAATCCCTCGCGACTGAAGCTTTCTTT. Protein sequence: CASSESLATEAFF. The chain employs TRBV6-1 and TRBJ1-1; D unclear. This CDR3 has 13 residues. Germline lookup yields CDR1 MNHNS and CDR2 SASEGT. Trimming took off 2 bases at V and 5 bases at J, with 9 bases between the two ends.

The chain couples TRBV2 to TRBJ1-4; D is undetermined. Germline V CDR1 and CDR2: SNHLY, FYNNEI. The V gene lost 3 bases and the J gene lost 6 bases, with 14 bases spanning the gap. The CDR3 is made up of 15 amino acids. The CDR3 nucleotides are TGTGCCAGCAGTGACTTGGTCAGGTTAGATGAAAAACTGTTTTTT. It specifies CASSDLVRLDEKLFF.